This T cell receptor (beta chain) was identified during a study of T-cell reconstitution after alpha-beta-depleted transplantation in children. Study-level findings and limits: Most T-cell counts and diversity one year after the transplant came from T cells that were newly produced. Several hundred graft clones that had expanded were reportedly the source of alpha-beta T cells about two months after transplant.

The CDR3 is 18 residues long. CDR1 and CDR2 (germline): MDHEN, SYDVKM. With 3 bases removed from V and 0 bases from J, the gap between germline ends came to 18 bases. During its preparation, the TCRbeta library received unique molecular identifiers. TCRdb reanalysed the PCR reads using MiXCR and keeps one entry per CDR3 protein. Among some 300,000 distinct CDR3 sequences, 9.5% to 13% were seen once, and the ten largest hold 7% to 9.5%. Remarks on this clonotype: Its antigen remains unknown.

The sequenced sample was PBMCs, obtained before TCRalphabeta/CD19-depleted stem cell transplant. The chain carries TRBV28 and TRBJ2-1; D is perhaps TRBD1 or TRBD2 (5 bases each). The sequence came from a boy under two years old with acute myeloid leukemia, due to receive a stem cell transplant. The CDR3 DNA is TGTGCCAGCAGTTTGCCGCCAGACGGGGCGCCCTCCTACAATGAGCAGTTCTTC. Translation gives CASSLPPDGAPSYNEQFF.